One sample yielded the 5 T cell receptor beta chains listed below, sequenced in a study of blood T cell repertoires in COVID-19. Profiled with immunoSEQ multiplex PCR; TCRdb holds only in-frame clones, not every one. This table has approximately 430,000 clones, 80% to 90% appearing once. Sequencing was done on a sample of peripheral blood. These receptors were obtained from a woman aged 25 to 45 with active or convalescent COVID-19.

The chain uses TRBV10-2 and TRBJ2-2; possibly TRBD2 for D (6 bases). Germline V gene data show CDR1 as WSHSY and CDR2 as SAAADI. The CDR3 spans 14 residues. Trimming cost V 6 bases and J 7 bases, with 15 bases left between them. The CDR3 nucleotides read TGCGCCAGCAGGGGAGGTCCTAGAGGCGGGGAGCTGTTTTTT. Amino acids: CASRGGPRGGELFF.

The chain couples TRBV5-6 to TRBJ1-2; maybe TRBD1 (6 bases). The CDR3 has 16 amino acids. In germline, CDR1 is SGHDT, CDR2 YYEEEE. Deletions cut 6 bases from V and 1 base from J, with 19 bases between. CDR3 residues: CASNSNGRGVNYGYTF. The CDR3 region has the DNA TGTGCCAGCAACTCAAACGGCAGGGGTGTTAACTATGGCTACACCTTC.

V usage is TRBV27 and J usage is TRBJ2-3; 12 bases are a match to TRBD2. This CDR3 has 13 residues. Trimming removed 10 bases from V and 6 bases from J; junction bases left unmatched: 5. Germline values: CDR1 MNHEY, CDR2 SMNVEV (reference sequence). CDR3 DNA sequence: TGTGCCACCGGACTAGCGGGGTTCGATACGCAGTATTTT. This translates into CATGLAGFDTQYF.

The chain combines TRBV7-9 with TRBJ2-7; a possible D gene is TRBD1 (5 bases). Germline CDR1 and CDR2: SEHNR and FQNEAQ (reference sequence). The CDR3 extends over 16 amino acids. Trimming stripped 1 base from V and 5 bases from J, with 18 bases between. Here the CDR3 DNA reads TGTGCCAGCAGCTTAGGAGCAAGTCAGGGTGGCCACGAGCAGTACTTC. This codes for CASSLGASQGGHEQYF.

The chain couples TRBV7-8 to TRBJ2-1, with no clear D. This CDR3 spans 14 amino acids. V lost 7 bases to trimming and J lost 9 bases, with 19 bases between them. Germline-derived CDR1 and CDR2 are SGHVS and FQNEAQ. The chain's CDR3 is CASTQNSGVREQFF. As DNA, the CDR3 is TGTGCCAGCACCCAAAACTCCGGAGTTCGTGAGCAGTTCTTC.